This T cell receptor beta chain was captured by sequencing in a study of control samples from healthy donors and cancer patients. Repertoires were generated with immunoSEQ multiplex PCR, while TCRdb's copy carries only in-frame clones and drops some. The data contain 90,000 or so clones, 85% to 90% of them singletons. The sequence was collected from a woman aged 45-65 years with colorectal cancer. The sample taken for sequencing was PBMCs.

In nucleotides, the CDR3 is TGCGCCAGCAGCCGTCGGGCGAGCGGGGAACCCACAGATACGCAGTATTTT. This sequence encodes CASSRRASGEPTDTQYF. The rearrangement uses TRBV4-1 and TRBJ2-3, with 7 nucleotides matching TRBD2. Germline V CDR1 and CDR2: MGHRA, YSYEKL. This CDR3 contains 17 residues. Germline trimming cut 4 bases from V and 2 bases from J; bases unmatched to any gene: 12.